The present TCR beta chain was sequenced within a study of T cell responses to AZD1222 COVID-19 vaccine. Study-level points and caveats: Breadth and depth of Spike-specific TCRs rose after two AZD1222 doses.

Germline-derived CDR1 and CDR2 are MNHNS and SASEGT. The CDR3 spans 12 residues. Trimming cost V 6 bases and J 11 bases, with 16 bases left between them. Only in-frame clones appear in the TCRdb table, and some are missing; sequencing was by immunoSEQ multiplex PCR. The repertoire has approximately 90,000 clones, approximately 90% of them found once; the top ten carry more than 6.5%. With regard to this clone: Its antigen is undetermined.

The chain has TRBV6-1 and TRBJ1-2; D might be TRBD1 (5 bases). The sample was peripheral blood, taken on day 0 of AZD1222 vaccination. This TCR derives from an adult in good health. CDR3 region: CASSPGAQDYTF. Written as DNA, the CDR3 is TGTGCCAGCAGCCCCGGGGCCCAAGATTACACCTTC.